This T cell receptor (beta chain) was retrieved from a study of CXCR3-negative and CXCR3-positive naive CD8 T cells. Study-level points and caveats: Naive subsets were similarly diverse, while memory CD8+ repertoires were much less diverse. Relative to CXCR3-negative naive cells, CXCR3-positive naive cells had more hydrophobic TRB CDR3s. CXCR3 expression dropped partially after cryopreservation, and most assays relied on fresh PBMCs.

With 300,000 cells each, the CD8+ T cell subsets were individually sorted in triplicate. Carrying UMI labels, the TRB cDNA libraries were prepared through 5' RACE. TCRdb re-analyzed the 5' RACE reads; it lists each CDR3 protein once, without DNA. The repertoire table contains some 130,000 distinct CDR3 sequences. About this clonotype: Its antigen is not identified.

The material sequenced was naive CXCR3- CD8+ T cells from blood. Described subset: CD45RO-CCR7+CD27+CD95- naive CD8+ T cells lacking CXCR3 (TNR3-). The receptor's source is a human donor in good health. Some clones in this sample may be carry-over from other donors' samples.

The CDR3 here is CASSLTGLAGNEQYF. The chain links TRBV7-3 to TRBJ2-7; TCRdb names TRBD2, which stays unverified in the absence of DNA. Germline V gives CDR1 SGHTA, CDR2 FQGTGA. The CDR3 is 15 amino acids.